These 3 T cell receptor beta chains were all obtained from the same sample, sequenced in a study of cytomegalovirus exposure and HLA in healthy donors. Generated by immunoSEQ multiplex PCR, the TCRdb table keeps only in-frame clones and is missing some. Among fewer than 100,000 clones listed, 94% were seen once. Specimen: PBMCs. The receptors come from a woman aged 18-35 years in good health and CMV-seronegative.

The chain recombines TRBV7-9 with TRBJ1-2, with 7 bases that match TRBD1. The CDR3 has 14 residues. J was trimmed by 7 bases and V by 5 bases; bases with no gene match: 10. In germline, CDR1 is SEHNR, CDR2 FQNEAQ (reference sequence). The chain's CDR3 is CASSRTPGGGGYTF. The CDR3 nucleotides read TGTGCCAGCAGCCGCACCCCAGGGGGTGGTGGCTACACCTTC.

The gene calls are TRBV7-6 and TRBJ1-4; no firm D call. The CDR3 has 14 residues. Trimming took 5 bases from V and 1 from J, leaving 8 bases between them. Germline CDR1 SGHVS, CDR2 FNYEAQ. Here the CDR3 reads CASSRGITNEKLFF. CDR3 in DNA: TGTGCCAGCAGCCGCGGAATAACTAATGAAAAACTGTTTTTT.

The genes are TRBV6-4 and TRBJ2-4; TRBD1 matches 10 bases. CDR1 and CDR2 (germline): MRHNA, SNTAGT. The CDR3 is made up of 18 amino acids. V was pared by 9 bases and J by 0 bases, with 14 bases of the junction left unmatched. In nucleotides, the CDR3 is TGTGCCAGTCTCTCAGGGACAGGGGTGCCCAGAGCCAAAAACATTCAGTACTTC. This translates into CASLSGTGVPRAKNIQYF.